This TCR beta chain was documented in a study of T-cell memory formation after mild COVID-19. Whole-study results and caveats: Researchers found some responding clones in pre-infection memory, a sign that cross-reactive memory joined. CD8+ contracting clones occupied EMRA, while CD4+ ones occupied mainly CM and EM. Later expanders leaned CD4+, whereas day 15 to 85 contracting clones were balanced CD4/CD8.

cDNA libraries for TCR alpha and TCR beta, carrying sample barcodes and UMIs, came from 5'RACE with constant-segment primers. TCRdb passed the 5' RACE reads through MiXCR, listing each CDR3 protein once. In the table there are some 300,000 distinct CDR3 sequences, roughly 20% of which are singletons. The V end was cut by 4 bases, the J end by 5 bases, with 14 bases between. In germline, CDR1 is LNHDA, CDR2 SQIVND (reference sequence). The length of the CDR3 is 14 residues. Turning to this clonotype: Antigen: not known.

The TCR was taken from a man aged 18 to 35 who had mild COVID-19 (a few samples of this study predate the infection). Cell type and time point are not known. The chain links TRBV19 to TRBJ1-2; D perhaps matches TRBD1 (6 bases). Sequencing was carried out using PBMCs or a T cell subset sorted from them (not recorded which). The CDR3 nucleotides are TGTGCCAGTAGTACCTGGACAGCCGCTTATGGCTACACCTTC. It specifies CASSTWTAAYGYTF.